The 17 T cell receptor beta chains below all came from one sample that was sequenced in a study of blood T cells in healthy people across ages. PCR was performed a second time for about 7 to 11 cycles using a sample-barcoded 5' primer and a J-beta primer mix. MiXCR, applied by TCRdb to the 5' RACE reads, yields one record per CDR3 protein. The data contain hundreds of thousands of distinct CDR3 sequences, around 45% of them singletons. The specimen was blood. The receptors were gathered from an older woman in good health.

This clonotype occurred a few times. The chain employs TRBV12-3 or TRBV12-4 and TRBJ1-2, with 7 bases identical to TRBD1. Germline trimming cut 3 bases from V and 5 bases from J; bases unmatched to any gene: 9. CDR3 size: 15 residues. The CDR3 nucleotides read TGTGCCAGCAGTTTGTGGCTCACCAGGGGGTATGGCTACACCTTC. Residues: CASSLWLTRGYGYTF.

This clonotype was found a few times. This chain joins TRBV5-1 and TRBJ2-4, with TRBD2 as a possible D gene (6 bases). This CDR3 has 16 amino acids. Germline CDR1 reads SGHRS; CDR2 reads YFSETQ. Trimming left V 4 bases short and J 0 bases short, with 14 bases between. The CDR3 coding sequence is TGCGCCAGCAGCACCTCTAGCGACCTAGCCAAAAACATTCAGTACTTC. It translates to CASSTSSDLAKNIQYF.

CDR3 protein: CASSQWQGQTQYF. The CDR3 DNA sequence: TGTGCCAGCAGCCAATGGCAGGGACAGACCCAGTACTTC. The chain is built from TRBV14 and TRBJ2-5; D tentatively reads TRBD1 or TRBD2 (5 bases each). With 2 bases removed from V and 6 bases from J, the gap between germline ends came to 10 bases. The CDR3 consists of 13 residues. Germline-derived CDR1 and CDR2 are SGHDN and FVKESK. Drawing the rest from reference TRBV14 and TRBJ2-5, the complete variable domain is EAGVTQFPSHSVIEKGQTVTLRCDPISGHDNLYWYRRVMGKEIKFLLHFVKESKQDESGMPNNRFLAERTGGTYSTLKVQPAELEDSGVYFCASSQWQGQTQYFGPGTRLLVL.

There are a few counts of this clonotype. This chain links TRBV4-3 with TRBJ2-7, with D maybe TRBD1 (6 bases). This CDR3 spans 14 amino acids. Germline V gives CDR1 LGHNA, CDR2 YSLEER. V was trimmed by 3 bases and J by 4 bases, leaving 13 bases between them. The CDR3 protein is CASSQDSMGYEQYF. The CDR3, as DNA: TGCGCCAGCAGCCAGGACAGTATGGGGTACGAGCAGTACTTC.

The chain carries TRBV3-1 and TRBJ2-3; TRBD2 agrees at 7 bases. The germline V gene has CDR1 LGHDT and CDR2 YNNKEL (reference sequence). V lost 8 bases to trimming and J lost 6 bases; unmatched junction nucleotides: 14. The CDR3 is 15 residues long. In DNA, the CDR3 is TGTGCCAGCGGGGGAGCGGGACTGATGATTGATACGCAGTATTTT. It yields the protein CASGGAGLMIDTQYF.

The chain uses TRBV6-1 and TRBJ2-7; D may be TRBD1 (5 bases). Germline lookup yields CDR1 MNHNS and CDR2 SASEGT. V dropped 10 bases and J dropped 1 base, with 17 bases sitting between them. The CDR3 consists of 14 residues. For the CDR3, the DNA is TGTGCCACGGCAGGGCAGCTTATTTCCTACGAGCAGTACTTC. This gives the protein CATAGQLISYEQYF.

This clonotype was counted a few times. The V call is TRBV9, the J call TRBJ2-1, with no clear D. This CDR3 is 14 amino acids long. The germline CDR1 and CDR2 sequences are SGDLS and YYNGEE. With 5 bases removed from V and 8 bases from J, the gap between germline ends came to 17 bases. For the CDR3, the DNA is TGTGCCAGCAGAGCCGACCCGGTGGGTGATGAGCAGTTCTTC. This gives the protein CASRADPVGDEQFF.

The chain links TRBV6-6 to TRBJ1-1; 9 bases agree with TRBD1. With 4 bases clipped from V and 5 bases from J, the junction kept 5 bases outside the gene matches. The CDR3 spans 14 residues. Germline V CDR1 and CDR2: MNHNY, SVGAGI (reference sequence). The CDR3 region is CASSSGQGITEAFF. CDR3 DNA sequence: TGTGCCAGCAGTTCAGGACAGGGGATTACTGAAGCTTTCTTT.

This clonotype was recorded a few times. The chain joins TRBV7-2 to TRBJ2-7, with no clear D. The germline CDR1 and CDR2 sequences are SGHTA and FQGNSA. The CDR3 is 12 residues long. Trimming removed 5 bases at V and 7 bases at J, with 12 bases between. In nucleotides, the CDR3 is TGTGCCAGCAGCCCTCTATTTGAGGAGCAGTACTTC. Residues: CASSPLFEEQYF.

This clonotype came up a few times. The chain is built from TRBV29-1 and TRBJ1-1, with D maybe TRBD1 (5 bases). This CDR3 region has 12 residues. The germline CDR1 and CDR2 sequences are SQVTM and ANQGSEA. V was clipped by 0 bases and J by 7 bases, with 9 bases between them. The DNA of the CDR3 is TGCAGCGTTGAAGATCGGGGGATTGAAGCTTTCTTT. As protein: CSVEDRGIEAFF.

This sequence joins TRBV28 and TRBJ2-4; 11 positions agree with TRBD2. CDR3 length equals 15 residues. With 4 bases clipped from V and 8 bases from J, the junction kept 7 bases outside the gene matches. The V gene's germline CDR1 is MDHEN and CDR2 SYDVKM. The CDR3 region is CASSSRTSGLYIQYF. The CDR3 nucleotides are TGTGCCAGCAGTTCCCGGACTAGCGGGTTATACATTCAGTACTTC.

V usage is TRBV2 and J usage is TRBJ2-5; D not certain. Trimming took off 7 bases at V and 0 bases at J, with 6 bases between the two ends. The CDR3 consists of 12 residues. Germline V gene sequence: CDR1 SNHLY, CDR2 FYNNEI. DNA for the CDR3: TGTGCCAGCATGGCAGACCAAGAGACCCAGTACTTC. As protein: CASMADQETQYF. Combining the CDR3 with reference TRBV2 and TRBJ2-5 gives the whole variable domain EPEVTQTPSHQVTQMGQEVILRCVPISNHLYFYWYRQILGQKVEFLVSFYNNEISEKSEIFDDQFSVERPDGSNFTLKIRSTKLEDSAMYFCASMADQETQYFGPGTRLLVL.

Concerning this clonotype: A much larger clone differs from this one at a single base, so this may be a read error. V gene TRBV12-3 or TRBV12-4 combines with J gene TRBJ1-2, with TRBD1 matching over 8 bases. The CDR3 runs 14 residues. The V and J ends lost 6 bases and 3 bases, in that order; junction bases with no gene match: 6. The CDR3 loop is CASSSDREYYGYTF. DNA of the CDR3: TGTGCCAGCAGCTCGGACAGGGAGTACTATGGCTACACCTTC.

This sequence joins TRBV27 and TRBJ2-5; 13 bases are a match to TRBD2. Matching the DNA end better, TRBJ2-7 makes the J call doubtful. CDR1 is MNHEY and CDR2 is SMNVEV in the germline V gene (reference sequence). The CDR3 has 15 amino acids. CDR3 residues: CASSRTSGSVYEQYF. The CDR3 DNA reads TGTGCCAGCAGCCGGACTAGCGGGAGTGTCTACGAGCAGTACTTC.

About this clonotype: A read error is possible here, since a much larger clone lies one base away. The rearrangement joins TRBV30 to TRBJ2-5; D tentatively reads TRBD1 or TRBD2 (7 bases each). The CDR3 has 12 amino acids. Deletions cut 4 bases from V and 12 bases from J, with 18 bases between. Germline V lookup: CDR1 GTSNPN, CDR2 SVGIG (reference sequence). CDR3 sequence (DNA): TGTGCCTGGACTCCCTCAGGGGGGGTCAAGTACTTC. It is translated as CAWTPSGGVKYF.

Turning to this clonotype: One end of the junction varies from germline; a read error may be responsible. The chain uses TRBV5-5 and TRBJ2-5; TRBD1 agrees at 8 bases. Germline values: CDR1 SGHKS, CDR2 YYEKEE (reference sequence). The CDR3 is 18 residues long. The CDR3 DNA is TGCGCCAGCAGCTTGCAAGTCCTTCCAGGGGGCCGCAGCAATGAGCAGTACTTC. It encodes CASSLQVLPGGRSNEQYF.

At least ten counts were recorded for this clonotype. The gene calls are TRBV7-9 and TRBJ2-4; possible D gene TRBD1, 6 bases. Trimming removed 1 base from V and 13 bases from J, with 14 bases in between. The CDR3 covers 13 residues. CDR1 is SEHNR, CDR2 FQNEAQ, per germline (reference sequence). This CDR3 reads CASSLGTANVQYF. The CDR3, as DNA: TGTGCCAGCAGCTTAGGGACAGCGAATGTACAGTACTTC.